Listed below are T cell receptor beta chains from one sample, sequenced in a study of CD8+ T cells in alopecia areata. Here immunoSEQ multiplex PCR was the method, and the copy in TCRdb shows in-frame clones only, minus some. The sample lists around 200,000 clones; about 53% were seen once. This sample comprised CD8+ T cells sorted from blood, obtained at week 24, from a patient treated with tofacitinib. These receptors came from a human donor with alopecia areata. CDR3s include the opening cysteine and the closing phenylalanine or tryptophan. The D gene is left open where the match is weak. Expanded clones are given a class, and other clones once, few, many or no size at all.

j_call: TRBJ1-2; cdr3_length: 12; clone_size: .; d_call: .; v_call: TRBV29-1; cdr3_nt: TGCAGCGTCCACGACGGGAACTATGGCTACACCTTC; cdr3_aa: CSVHDGNYGYTF
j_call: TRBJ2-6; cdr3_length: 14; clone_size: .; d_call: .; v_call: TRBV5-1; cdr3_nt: TGCGCCAGCAGGGGCGGGTCTGGGGCCAACGTCCTGACTTTC; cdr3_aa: CASRGGSGANVLTF
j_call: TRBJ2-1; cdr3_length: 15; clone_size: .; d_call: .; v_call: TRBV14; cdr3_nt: TGTGCCAGCAGCCAAGATACAACAGGGTTCAATGAGCAGTTCTTC; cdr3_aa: CASSQDTTGFNEQFF
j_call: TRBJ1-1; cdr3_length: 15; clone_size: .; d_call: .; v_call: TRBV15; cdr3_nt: TGTGCCACCAGCAGAGAAGTGGGCGCGAACACTGAAGCTTTCTTT; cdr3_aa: CATSREVGANTEAFF
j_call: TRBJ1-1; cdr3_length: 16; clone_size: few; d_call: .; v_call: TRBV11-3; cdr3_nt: TGTGCCAGCAGCCGATACTTGGGGAATTCGAACACTGAAGCTTTCTTT; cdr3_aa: CASSRYLGNSNTEAFF
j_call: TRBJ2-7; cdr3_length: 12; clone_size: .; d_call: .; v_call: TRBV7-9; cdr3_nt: TGTGCCAGCAGCTTAGAGATCTACGAGCAGTACTTC; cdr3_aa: CASSLEIYEQYF
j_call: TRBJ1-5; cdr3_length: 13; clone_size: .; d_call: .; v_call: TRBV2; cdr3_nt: TGTGCCAGCAGTGACCGGGGCGGACAGCCCCAGCATTTT; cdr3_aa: CASSDRGGQPQHF
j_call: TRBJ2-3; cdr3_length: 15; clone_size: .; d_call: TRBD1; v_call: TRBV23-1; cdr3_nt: TGCGCCAGCAGTCAAGCAGGGGGACGCACAGATACGCAGTATTTT; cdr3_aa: CASSQAGGRTDTQYF
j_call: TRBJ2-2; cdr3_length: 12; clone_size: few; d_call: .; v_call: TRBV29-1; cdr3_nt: TGCAGCGTTGAAAGGAGGACCGGGGAGCTGTTTTTT; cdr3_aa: CSVERRTGELFF
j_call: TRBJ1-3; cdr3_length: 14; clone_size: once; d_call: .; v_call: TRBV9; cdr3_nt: TGTGCCAGCAGCGAAGTAGGGTCTGGAAACACCATATATTTT; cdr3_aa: CASSEVGSGNTIYF
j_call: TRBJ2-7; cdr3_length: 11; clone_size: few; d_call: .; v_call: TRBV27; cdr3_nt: TGTGCCAGCAAAACGGACGATGAGCAGTACTTC; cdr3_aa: CASKTDDEQYF